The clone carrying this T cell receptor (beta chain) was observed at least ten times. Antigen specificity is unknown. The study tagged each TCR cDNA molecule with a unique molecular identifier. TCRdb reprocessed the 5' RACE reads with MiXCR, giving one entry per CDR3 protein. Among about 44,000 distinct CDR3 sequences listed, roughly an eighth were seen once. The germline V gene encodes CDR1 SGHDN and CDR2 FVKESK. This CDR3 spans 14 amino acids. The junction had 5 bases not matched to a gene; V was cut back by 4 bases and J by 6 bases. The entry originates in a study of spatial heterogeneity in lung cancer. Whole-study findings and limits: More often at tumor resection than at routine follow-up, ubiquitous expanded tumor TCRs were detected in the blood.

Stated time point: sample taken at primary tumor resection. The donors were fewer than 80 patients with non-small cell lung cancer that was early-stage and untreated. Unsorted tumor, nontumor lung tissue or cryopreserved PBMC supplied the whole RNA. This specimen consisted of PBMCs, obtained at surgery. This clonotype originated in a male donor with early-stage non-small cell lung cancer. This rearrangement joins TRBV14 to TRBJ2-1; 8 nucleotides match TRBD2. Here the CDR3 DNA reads TGTGCCAGCAGCCCGGGACTAGGACGCAATGAGCAGTTCTTC. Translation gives CASSPGLGRNEQFF.